This TCR beta chain was identified during a study of blood T cell repertoires in COVID-19. As for the study in general: T cells, B-cell-depleted T cells, or PBMCs supplied cDNA or gDNA.

The CDR3 is 13 residues long. Trimming cost V 7 bases and J 4 bases; bases outside gene matches: 4. CDR1 is SNHLY and CDR2 is FYNNEI in the germline V gene. Study processing details: Reference gene primer amplification in the assay estimated nucleated cell counts. This table comes from immunoSEQ multiplex PCR, and its TCRdb copy is limited to in-frame clones, with some not included. V and J calls plus clone size are reproduced from that table; the DNA served to infer D and trimming. The sample holds 200,000 to 250,000 clones, approximately 87% seen once. Material for sequencing was peripheral blood. This clonotype was obtained from a man aged 60 to 69 with acute or convalescent COVID-19. V gene TRBV2 combines with J gene TRBJ2-5; 9 positions match TRBD1. The CDR3 region has the DNA TGTGCCAGCAAGGGGACAGGGCCAGAGACCCAGTACTTC. Translation: CASKGTGPETQYF. Together with reference TRBV2 and TRBJ2-5, the CDR3 gives the full variable domain: EPEVTQTPSHQVTQMGQEVILRCVPISNHLYFYWYRQILGQKVEFLVSFYNNEISEKSEIFDDQFSVERPDGSNFTLKIRSTKLEDSAMYFCASKGTGPETQYFGPGTRLLVL.